This passage covers 29 T cell receptor beta chains from one sample sequenced in a study of cytomegalovirus exposure and HLA in healthy donors. Primers: 60 Vbeta forward and 13 Jbeta reverse. TCRdb keeps only in-frame clones here, not all; method: immunoSEQ multiplex PCR. Its table records 200,000 to 250,000 clones. The sample taken for sequencing was PBMCs. These receptors all stem from a woman in her 30s in good health and CMV-seropositive.

The V call is TRBV12-5, the J call TRBJ1-2; 8 bases are shared with TRBD1. The CDR3 contains 14 residues. The trim removed 4 bases at V and 8 bases at J, leaving 9 bases unmatched. CDR1 is LGHNT, CDR2 FRNRAP, per germline. CDR3 region: CASGSSGGSLGYTF. The CDR3 DNA sequence: TGTGCTAGTGGTTCGTCAGGGGGCAGTTTGGGCTACACCTTC.

The rearrangement joins TRBV7-6 to TRBJ1-1; 8 nucleotides agree with TRBD1. V trimming: 5 bases; J trimming: 0 bases; junction bases outside the gene matches: 11. The CDR3 sequence is 17 residues long. Germline V gives CDR1 SGHVS, CDR2 FNYEAQ. Here the CDR3 DNA reads TGTGCCAGCAGCCCCTTCTTACCGGGACAGGTGAACACTGAAGCTTTCTTT. Translation gives CASSPFLPGQVNTEAFF.

The J gene is TRBJ1-5, the V gene TRBV5-1; weak D call: TRBD1 (6 bases). V lost 1 base, J lost 6 bases, and 8 bases lay in between. Germline CDR1 reads SGHRS; CDR2 reads YFSETQ. The CDR3 is made up of 13 amino acids. The CDR3 is CASSLRGTQPQHF. In DNA, the CDR3 is TGCGCCAGCAGCTTGAGGGGGACTCAGCCCCAGCATTTT.

V and J are TRBV7-9 and TRBJ2-7; perhaps TRBD2 as D (5 bases). Trimming took 1 base from V and 5 from J, leaving 12 bases between them. The CDR3 length is 14 residues. The germline gives CDR1 SEHNR, CDR2 FQNEAQ (reference sequence). Here the CDR3 reads CASSLETYSDEQYF. As DNA, the CDR3 is TGTGCCAGCAGCTTAGAAACATATAGCGACGAGCAGTACTTC.

The chain is built from TRBV4-3 and TRBJ2-1; TRBD2 might be the D (7 bases). Germline V CDR1 and CDR2: LGHNA, YSLEER. This CDR3 is built from 15 residues. Trimming stripped 4 bases from V and 9 bases from J, with 19 bases between. The CDR3 region has the DNA TGCGCCAGCAGCCCGCGTGCGGCGGGGGCGGGTGAGCAGTTCTTC. Amino acids: CASSPRAAGAGEQFF.

The gene calls are TRBV9 and TRBJ1-2, with 7 bases fitting TRBD1. With 1 base clipped from V and 3 bases from J, the junction kept 9 bases outside the gene matches. Germline CDR1 SGDLS, CDR2 YYNGEE. This CDR3 comprises 16 residues. The CDR3: CASSVNSGDSYYGYTF. CDR3 nucleotide sequence: TGTGCCAGCAGCGTAAATTCCGGGGACAGTTACTATGGCTACACCTTC. The full variable domain, in which reference TRBV9 and TRBJ1-2 provide the parts outside the CDR3, is DSGVTQTPKHLITATGQRVTLRCSPRSGDLSVYWYQQSLDQGLQFLIQYYNGEERAKGNILERFSAQQFPDLHSELNLSSLELGDSALYFCASSVNSGDSYYGYTFGSGTRLTVV.

The genes are TRBV5-1 and TRBJ2-5; 7 positions agree with TRBD1. The CDR3 runs 18 residues. Germline CDR1 is SGHRS and CDR2 is YFSETQ. V dropped 3 bases and J dropped 2; count of bases not matched to a gene: 16. This CDR3 is CASSSENEGAAGQETQYF. The CDR3 DNA reads TGCGCCAGCAGCTCCGAAAACGAGGGGGCCGCTGGACAAGAGACCCAGTACTTC.

The rearrangement uses TRBV11-3 and TRBJ2-5; 12 bases map to TRBD2. Germline assignment: CDR1 SGHNT and CDR2 YENEEA. Unmatched junction bases numbered 9, after V lost 5 bases and J lost 5 bases. The CDR3 is made up of 16 amino acids. The CDR3 sequence: CASSILTSGSAETQYF. DNA for the CDR3: TGTGCCAGCAGCATCCTGACTAGCGGGAGTGCGGAGACCCAGTACTTC. Full variable domain (outside the CDR3, taken from reference TRBV11-3 and TRBJ2-5): EAGVVQSPRYKIIEKKQPVAFWCNPISGHNTLYWYLQNLGQGPELLIRYENEEAVDDSQLPKDRFSAERLKGVDSTLKIQPAELGDSAVYLCASSILTSGSAETQYFGPGTRLLVL.

The chain has TRBV4-1 and TRBJ2-7; perhaps TRBD2 as D (5 bases). The CDR3 covers 16 residues. Germline assignment: CDR1 MGHRA and CDR2 YSYEKL. Trimming cost V 4 bases and J 3 bases, with 19 bases left between them. The DNA of the CDR3 is TGCGCCAGCAGCCCTAGCCCTTGGCGACGGTTCTACGAGCAGTACTTC. It encodes CASSPSPWRRFYEQYF.

The chain links TRBV5-1 to TRBJ2-1, with D maybe TRBD2 (5 bases). CDR3 length: 15 residues. Germline CDR1 is SGHRS and CDR2 is YFSETQ. Trimming cost V 4 bases and J 1 base, with 12 bases left between them. The CDR3 nucleotides are TGCGCCAGCAGCCCCGTCGGGGAGTCCTACAATGAGCAGTTCTTC. Protein sequence: CASSPVGESYNEQFF.

This chain links TRBV4-2 with TRBJ1-2; 7 bases are shared with TRBD1. V lost 4 bases, J lost 6 bases, and 8 bases stayed unmatched. Per germline, CDR1 LGHNA and CDR2 YNFKEQ. The CDR3 has 14 amino acids. The chain's CDR3 is CASSLLDRDHGYTF. For the CDR3, the DNA is TGTGCCAGCAGCCTTCTAGACAGGGATCATGGCTACACCTTC.

The V and J genes are TRBV19 and TRBJ2-3, with D tentatively TRBD2 (6 bases). The CDR3 runs to 15 residues. V gave up 4 bases and J gave up 4 bases, with 15 bases separating them. Germline loops: CDR1 LNHDA, CDR2 SQIVND (reference sequence). The CDR3, as DNA: TGTGCCAGTAGTACCCAGGAGGGGCGGGCAGATACGCAGTATTTT. Its translation is CASSTQEGRADTQYF.

The chain couples TRBV6-1 to TRBJ2-2, with 10 bases lining up with TRBD1. J gave up 5 bases and V 7 bases, and 4 bases lay outside the gene matches. Germline loops: CDR1 MNHNS, CDR2 SASEGT. This CDR3 has 14 residues. The DNA of the CDR3 is TGTGCCAGCATGAAGGACAGGGGGACCGGGGAGCTGTTTTTT. Translating gives CASMKDRGTGELFF.

The V and J genes are TRBV11-2 and TRBJ1-1; D ambiguous. Trimming shortened V by 1 base and J by 7 bases, and 10 bases separated the two germline ends. Germline CDR1 SGHAT, CDR2 FQNNGV. The length of the CDR3 is 13 residues. The CDR3 nucleotides read TGTGCCAGCAGCTTAGGAAAAGAGCTTGAAGCTTTCTTT. Residues: CASSLGKELEAFF.

The chain recombines TRBV4-1 with TRBJ2-7; 8 nucleotides agree with TRBD2. CDR1 and CDR2 (germline): MGHRA, YSYEKL. V was pared by 4 bases and J by 7 bases, with 15 bases of the junction left unmatched. The CDR3 extends over 16 amino acids. The DNA of the CDR3 is TGCGCCAGCAGCCCGCCCCATTTGACTAGCGTAAGAGAGCAGTACTTC. Protein: CASSPPHLTSVREQYF.

This chain connects TRBV18 to TRBJ1-2; 7 bases fit TRBD1. The CDR3 runs 14 residues. In germline, CDR1 is KGHSH, CDR2 LQKENI. Trimming cost V 4 bases and J 7 bases; bases outside gene matches: 9. This CDR3 is CASSRDRESGGYTF. CDR3 DNA: TGTGCCAGCTCACGCGACAGGGAGTCTGGTGGCTACACCTTC. Filled out from reference TRBV18 and TRBJ1-2, the complete variable domain reads NAGVMQNPRHLVRRRGQEARLRCSPMKGHSHVYWYRQLPEEGLKFMVYLQKENIIDESGMPKERFSAEFPKEGPSILRIQQVVRGDSAAYFCASSRDRESGGYTFGSGTRLTVV.

This chain links TRBV19 with TRBJ1-4; 7 nucleotides agree with TRBD1. This CDR3 contains 16 residues. Losses at the gene ends were 2 bases for V and 5 bases for J; bases not matched to a gene: 8. Germline CDR1 and CDR2: LNHDA and SQIVND (reference sequence). Here the CDR3 DNA reads TGTGCCAGTAGTATATGGGGCTTACAGGGGAATGAAAAACTGTTTTTT. This translates into CASSIWGLQGNEKLFF.

The gene calls are TRBV2 and TRBJ1-4; TRBD1 matches 7 bases. CDR3 length equals 14 residues. The germline CDR1 and CDR2 sequences are SNHLY and FYNNEI. J lost 6 bases, V lost 7 bases, and 8 bases had no gene match. The CDR3 bases are TGTGCCAGCACTAAGACAGGGTTCGATGAAAAACTGTTTTTT. This sequence encodes CASTKTGFDEKLFF.

The chain couples TRBV11-2 to TRBJ1-6, with 7 nucleotides matching TRBD1. The CDR3 is made up of 16 amino acids. Germline V gene sequence: CDR1 SGHAT, CDR2 FQNNGV. V was clipped by 2 bases and J by 9 bases; unmatched bases: 10. Written as DNA, the CDR3 is TGTGCCAGCAGCTTAAATATGGGACAGCCGTCTTCACCCCTCCACTTT. Protein: CASSLNMGQPSSPLHF.

This chain connects TRBV18 to TRBJ1-4, with 7 positions matching TRBD1. Trimming cost V 6 bases and J 9 bases; bases outside gene matches: 16. There are 16 residues in the CDR3. Germline CDR1 is KGHSH and CDR2 is LQKENI. CDR3 nucleotide sequence: TGTGCCAGCTCTCTGTTGACAGGGAGACAGGGCCAAAAACTGTTTTTT. It codes for CASSLLTGRQGQKLFF.

The J gene is TRBJ1-3, the V gene TRBV29-1, with unresolved D. Germline V gives CDR1 SQVTM, CDR2 ANQGSEA. The CDR3 consists of 14 residues. V was trimmed by 7 bases and J by 1 base, leaving 14 bases between them. The CDR3 coding sequence is TGCAGCGCCACGAGGGTTCCTTCTGGAAACACCATATATTTT. Translating gives CSATRVPSGNTIYF.

The gene calls are TRBV6-5 and TRBJ1-1, with 8 bases lining up with TRBD1. V lost 6 bases to trimming and J lost 10 bases; unmatched junction nucleotides: 16. The CDR3 is 15 residues long. CDR1 and CDR2 (germline): MNHEY, SVGAGI. In nucleotides, the CDR3 is TGTGCCAGCAGCCCCAGTTGGGGACAGGACCCGTCAGCTTTCTTT. As protein: CASSPSWGQDPSAFF.

The V call is TRBV2, the J call TRBJ1-1, with D possibly being TRBD1 (6 bases). The germline CDR1 and CDR2 sequences are SNHLY and FYNNEI. With 7 bases removed from V and 3 bases from J, the gap between germline ends came to 12 bases. The CDR3 runs to 13 residues. The CDR3 loop reads CASTYQGYTEAFF. For the CDR3, the DNA is TGTGCCAGCACATACCAGGGGTACACTGAAGCTTTCTTT.

The V gene is TRBV11-2, the J gene TRBJ2-5; D might be TRBD1 (5 bases). Germline V lookup: CDR1 SGHAT, CDR2 FQNNGV. The CDR3 is made up of 13 amino acids. Trimming pared 6 bases from V and 1 base from J, leaving 9 bases between. CDR3 sequence (DNA): TGTGCCAGCAGTCCTGGGGCCCAAGAGACCCAGTACTTC. Translated: CASSPGAQETQYF. The whole variable domain, remainder taken from reference TRBV11-2 and TRBJ2-5, is EAGVAQSPRYKIIEKRQSVAFWCNPISGHATLYWYQQILGQGPKLLIQFQNNGVVDDSQLPKDRFSAERLKGVDSTLKIQPAKLEDSAVYLCASSPGAQETQYFGPGTRLLVL.

V and J are TRBV29-1 and TRBJ1-1; 7 bases fit TRBD1. V was pared by 1 base and J by 3 bases, with 14 bases of the junction left unmatched. In germline, CDR1 is SQVTM, CDR2 ANQGSEA. This CDR3 comprises 17 residues. CDR3 sequence reads: CSVEGGAGGKLHTEAFF. CDR3 sequence (DNA): TGCAGCGTTGAAGGGGGGGCAGGGGGGAAGTTGCACACTGAAGCTTTCTTT.

V gene TRBV27 combines with J gene TRBJ2-1, with D tentatively TRBD1 (6 bases). The V and J ends lost 3 bases and 1 base respectively, with 7 bases between them. CDR3 length equals 14 residues. Germline-derived CDR1 and CDR2 are MNHEY and SMNVEV (reference sequence). The CDR3 sequence: CASSLQGSYNEQFF. CDR3 bases: TGTGCCAGCAGTTTGCAGGGGTCCTACAATGAGCAGTTCTTC.

This chain links TRBV2 with TRBJ1-3, with D tentatively TRBD1 (6 bases). Germline V gene data show CDR1 as SNHLY and CDR2 as FYNNEI. The CDR3 is made up of 15 amino acids. V gave up 5 bases and J gave up 0 bases, with 11 bases separating them. The CDR3 is CASSLTGSSGNTIYF. The CDR3 nucleotides read TGTGCCAGCAGTTTGACAGGAAGCTCTGGAAACACCATATATTTT.

V gene TRBV27 combines with J gene TRBJ2-1; D is perhaps TRBD2 (6 bases). The V and J ends lost 3 bases and 9 bases respectively, with 12 bases between them. There are 13 residues in the CDR3. CDR1 and CDR2 from the germline V gene are MNHEY and SMNVEV (reference sequence). In nucleotides, the CDR3 is TGTGCCAGCAGTTTGGGCCTAGCGAGTGAGCAGTTCTTC. Protein sequence: CASSLGLASEQFF.

With regard to this clone: Other nucleotide sequences from this sample produce the same CDR3. The chain carries TRBV18 and TRBJ2-7; the match to TRBD1 covers 7 bases. After removal of 6 bases from V and 6 bases from J, the junction contained 14 bases not matched to a gene. Germline CDR1 reads KGHSH; CDR2 reads LQKENI. The CDR3 has 15 amino acids. The CDR3 here is CASSPSVTGFFEQYF. CDR3 sequence (DNA): TGTGCCAGCTCGCCGTCTGTGACAGGGTTCTTCGAGCAGTACTTC.